This TCR beta chain originates from a study of CD8+ T cells in alopecia areata. Germline CDR1 SNHLY, CDR2 FYNNEI. Trimming removed 4 bases from V and 1 base from J, with 17 bases in between. The CDR3 has 16 amino acids. Noted treatment: oral pan-JAK inhibitor, 5-10 mg twice daily. Peripheral blood and lesional scalp punch biopsies were taken from alopecia areata patients. This clone appeared a few times. Extraction of RNA preceded its reverse transcription into cDNA, which served as the sequencing template. Using immunoSEQ multiplex PCR, the repertoire was profiled, and TCRdb retains in-frame clones only, with some absent. The table lists 140,000 to 150,000 clones, roughly 54% of them singletons, with about 16% in the top ten.

The chain recombines TRBV2 with TRBJ2-7; D gene uncertain. The receptor was isolated from a human donor with alopecia areata. The starting material was CD8+ T cells sorted from blood, obtained at week 4, from a patient treated with tofacitinib. CDR3 in DNA: TGTGCCAGCAGTGTTTATTCTGGGATAAGTTCCTACGAGCAGTACTTC. Translated, it gives CASSVYSGISSYEQYF. Together with reference TRBV2 and TRBJ2-7, the CDR3 gives the full variable domain: EPEVTQTPSHQVTQMGQEVILRCVPISNHLYFYWYRQILGQKVEFLVSFYNNEISEKSEIFDDQFSVERPDGSNFTLKIRSTKLEDSAMYFCASSVYSGISSYEQYFGPGTRLTVT.